Listed below are T cell receptor beta chains from one sample, sequenced in a study of high-grade serous ovarian cancer treatment subgroups. Assay: immunoSEQ multiplex PCR; the TCRdb copy retains only in-frame clones and omits some. The sample consists of about 39,000 clones, 79% of them appearing once. What was sequenced was tumor tissue. All receptors come from a human donor with high-grade serous ovarian cancer. Each CDR3 is given with its conserved first and last residue. A D gene is named only where the DNA matches it firmly. Not all rows give a size; the values are once, few, many and, for expanded clones, a class.

V gene	J gene	D gene	clone size	CDR3 protein	CDR3 DNA
TRBV15	TRBJ2-7	.	.	CAAGGGQSYEQYF	TGTGCCGCTGGGGGGGGCCAGTCCTACGAGCAGTACTTC
TRBV5-5	TRBJ1-1	TRBD1	.	CASSLASGQGWNTEAFF	TGTGCCAGCAGCTTGGCCTCGGGACAGGGTTGGAACACTGAAGCTTTCTTT
TRBV12-5	TRBJ2-7	.	.	CASGLTGTSYEQYF	TGTGCTAGTGGTTTGACCGGGACCTCCTACGAGCAGTACTTC
TRBV28	TRBJ2-1	.	.	CASSSVVKPRNEQFF	TGTGCCAGCAGTTCAGTTGTAAAGCCAAGGAATGAGCAGTTCTTC
TRBV9	TRBJ2-7	TRBD2	once	CASSVGGTSFYEQYF	TGTGCCAGCAGCGTAGGTGGGACTAGTTTTTACGAGCAGTACTTC
TRBV4-1	TRBJ2-1	TRBD2	.	CASSQRLEVAGKSPNEQFF	TGCGCCAGCAGCCAGAGACTCGAGGTAGCGGGGAAATCCCCCAATGAGCAGTTCTTC
TRBV5-1	TRBJ2-7	.	.	CASSSLGRFYEQYF	TGCGCCAGCAGCTCTTTGGGACGGTTCTACGAGCAGTACTTC
TRBV6-1	TRBJ1-2	.	.	CASSEAELLGRANYGYTF	TGTGCCAGCAGTGAAGCGGAGCTTTTGGGCAGAGCTAACTATGGCTACACCTTC
TRBV6-6	TRBJ2-5	.	once	CASSYRAGRGETQYF	TGTGCCAGCAGTTACAGGGCGGGAAGGGGAGAGACCCAGTACTTC
TRBV4-1	TRBJ2-7	.	.	CASSQDLQRSSYEQYF	TGCGCCAGCAGCCAAGATCTTCAGAGGAGCTCCTACGAGCAGTACTTC
TRBV5-5	TRBJ1-1	.	.	CASSLPPTEKAFF	TGTGCCAGCAGCCTCCCACCCACAGAGAAGGCTTTCTTT
TRBV9	TRBJ2-7	.	once	CASSVAEVAGSYEQYF	TGTGCCAGCAGCGTAGCGGAGGTAGCAGGATCCTACGAGCAGTACTTC
TRBV11-3	TRBJ2-1	.	.	CASSLNQVNEQFF	TGTGCCAGCAGCTTAAACCAAGTCAATGAGCAGTTCTTC
TRBV6-1	TRBJ2-7	TRBD2	.	CASTQGGSNSYEQYF	TGTGCCAGCACCCAGGGCGGGAGCAACTCCTACGAGCAGTACTTC
TRBV14	TRBJ2-2	.	once	CASSQVPATGELFF	TGTGCCAGCAGCCAAGTCCCAGCCACCGGGGAGCTGTTTTTT
TRBV14	TRBJ2-2	TRBD1	.	CASSQFSRQGSTGELFF	TGTGCCAGCAGCCAGTTTTCGAGACAGGGGTCAACCGGGGAGCTGTTTTTT
TRBV6-6	TRBJ1-2	.	.	CASSLEGDRYGYTF	TGTGCCAGCAGCCTTGAGGGGGACCGCTATGGCTACACCTTC
TRBV5-1	TRBJ2-7	TRBD1	.	CASSLIEGASYEQYF	TGCGCCAGCAGCTTGATCGAGGGGGCGAGCTACGAGCAGTACTTC
TRBV21-1	TRBJ2-7	.	.	CASSRRDRAVYEQYF	TGTGCCAGCAGCCGTAGGGACAGGGCGGTCTACGAGCAGTACTTC
TRBV7-2	TRBJ2-7	.	.	CATTPMLSSYEQYF	TGTGCCACGACCCCCATGTTGAGCTCCTACGAGCAGTACTTC
TRBV27	TRBJ2-7	.	.	CASSPTPTAASYEQYF	TGTGCCAGCAGTCCGACCCCTACAGCCGCCTCCTACGAGCAGTACTTC
TRBV6-6	TRBJ2-2	.	.	CASSSATGNTGELFF	TGTGCCAGCAGTTCCGCGACAGGGAACACCGGGGAGCTGTTTTTT
TRBV15	TRBJ2-6	TRBD1	.	CATSRKKDRGPSTNVLTF	TGTGCCACCAGCAGAAAGAAGGACAGGGGGCCATCCACCAACGTCCTGACTTTC
TRBV10-3	TRBJ2-5	.	.	CAISERETQYF	TGTGCCATCAGTGAGAGAGAGACCCAGTACTTC
TRBV12-5	TRBJ2-7	.	.	CASGLADGSYEQYF	TGTGCTAGTGGCCTTGCTGACGGCTCCTACGAGCAGTACTTC
TRBV19	TRBJ1-2	.	.	CASSKGLHQPYGYTF	TGTGCCAGTAGTAAGGGACTCCACCAGCCTTATGGCTACACCTTC
TRBV2	TRBJ1-3	.	.	CATAYDPGPNTIYF	TGTGCCACGGCTTACGATCCTGGGCCAAACACCATATATTTT
TRBV30	TRBJ1-4	.	.	CAWSLPALATNEKLFF	TGTGCCTGGAGTCTCCCGGCGCTTGCAACTAATGAAAAACTGTTTTTT
TRBV5-6	TRBJ2-1	.	.	CASSLSPRGGGQDEQFF	TGTGCCAGCAGCTTGTCTCCCCGTGGGGGGGGCCAGGATGAGCAGTTCTTC
TRBV9	TRBJ1-1	.	.	CASSVAQGGTEAFF	TGTGCCAGCAGCGTAGCACAGGGAGGCACTGAAGCTTTCTTT
TRBV7-3	TRBJ2-4	TRBD2	.	CASSLMGGAKNIQYF	TGTGCCAGCAGCTTAATGGGGGGGGCCAAAAACATTCAGTACTTC
TRBV19	TRBJ1-5	TRBD1	few	CASSMGQQSNQPQHF	TGTGCCAGCAGTATGGGACAGCAGAGCAATCAGCCCCAGCATTTT
TRBV15	TRBJ2-5	TRBD1	once	CATRPDRVSETQYF	TGTGCCACCAGACCTGACAGGGTTTCGGAGACCCAGTACTTC
TRBV19	TRBJ2-2	.	.	CASSLEQGSHTGELFF	TGTGCCAGTAGTCTCGAACAGGGATCGCACACCGGGGAGCTGTTTTTT
TRBV28	TRBJ1-1	.	.	CASRPSQGLNTEAFF	TGTGCCAGCAGACCTTCACAGGGACTGAACACTGAAGCTTTCTTT
TRBV14	TRBJ1-5	.	.	CASSQFGF	TGTGCCAGCTCCCAGTTTGGGTTT
TRBV28	TRBJ2-2	.	.	CASSFGQISGVSGELFF	TGTGCCAGCAGTTTCGGCCAAATCTCAGGGGTTAGCGGGGAGCTGTTTTTT
TRBV14	TRBJ2-7	TRBD1	once	CASSPGQFSYEQYF	TGTGCCAGCAGTCCGGGACAGTTCTCCTACGAGCAGTACTTC
TRBV9	TRBJ2-3	TRBD2	.	CASSEAPTSGSPDTQYF	TGTGCCAGCAGCGAGGCCCCAACTAGCGGGAGTCCAGATACGCAGTATTTT
TRBV5-6	TRBJ1-1	.	few	CASSWGGGLVTEAFF	TGTGCCAGCAGTTGGGGGGGTGGGCTTGTCACTGAAGCTTTCTTT
TRBV28	TRBJ1-2	.	.	CASSLHPEAGYTF	TGTGCCAGCAGTTTACATCCCGAGGCTGGCTACACCTTC